This TCR beta chain was recorded in a study of identifying expanded T cells in peripheral blood (dated by TCRdb to the late 2010s). About the study as a whole: Four technical replicates, made by sequencing separate aliquots from the same pool of genomic DNA, were compared pairwise.

Worth noting for this clone: The antigen it recognizes is unknown. Within one base of it there is no much larger clone, and no base qualities were kept.

No immune events such as infections were documented for the healthy donors during the collection period. Blood repertoires from healthy donors were used as a training cohort for calibrating time-dependent variance in a beta-binomial model of differential abundance of T-cell clones. The training cohort was composed of around ten healthy donors, 3 female and 7 male. An age range of roughly 25 to 65 years, with an average of 43 years, was recorded for the donors. Obtained from a commercial supplier, whole blood was collected from each healthy donor at three time points set around 2 weeks apart. Genomic DNA was extracted from unsorted whole blood for immunosequencing. The immunoSEQ Assay, which relies on bias-controlled multiplex PCR amplification of genomic DNA, was used to profile TCRbeta CDR3 regions. The study's own analysis went as follows. The absolute abundance of each unique TCRbeta CDR3 region was quantified after sequences were collapsed and filtered. Differential abundance was assessed using a binomial (Fisher-equivalent) model and a beta-binomial model in which time-dependent variance fitted from healthy donors was added. Clones with fewer than 5 combined templates were excluded, and clones with Benjamini-Hochberg FDR below 0.01 were called differentially abundant. In the beta-binomial model, variance was expressed as a function of the total template count across the two samples, in the form v = (b*log(k)+a)^2. Not all clones reach the TCRdb copy of this immuneACCESS table, which keeps in-frame sequences only. Checked studies attribute under half of the gap to unresolved V genes and leave the rest unexplained. V, J and clone size reflect that table, while D and trimming were determined from the DNA. This sample lists roughly 100,000 clones; 70% to 90% were detected once. Of the sample, approximately 18% falls within the top ten clones.

Broader findings and caveats from the paper: The beta-binomial model significantly reduced the number of clones called differentially abundant and the false-positive rate across all healthy-donor time intervals. The authors expected that over much longer intervals, such as months to years, biological variance in healthy repertoires might increase even further. Around 1.3 differentially abundant clones were flagged by the binomial model between technical replicates, whereas about 16 and 20 were flagged over around two weeks and four weeks, respectively. In all healthy donors, the variance in clone template counts between samples taken about 14 days apart rose significantly as total template count increased.

The sample comprised blood. This receptor was identified in a person aged 18-70 years in good health.

Read as DNA, the sequence is TGCGCCAGCAGTGGAACGACCGCGGACTCTAACTATGGCTACACCTTC. This yields the protein CASSGTTADSNYGYTF. The rearranged segments are TRBV10-2 and TRBJ1-2; the D gene cannot be named for sure. Including the terminal cysteine and phenylalanine, the CDR3 comprises 16 residues. Only the CDR3 portion is preserved as DNA: 48 bases, with reading frame beginning at the first base. The trim is 4 bases for V and 0 bases for J, with a gap of 15 bases between the germline ends. The CDR1 and CDR2 encoded by the germline V gene are WSHSY and SAAADI.